The next 26 T cell receptor beta chains were all read from a single sample in a study of PD-L1 blockade in urothelial cancer. Documented time point: pretreatment peripheral blood. Data came from immunoSEQ multiplex PCR; TCRdb stores just in-frame clones and leaves some out. The sample comprises 45,000 to 60,000 clones, roughly four fifths of which are singletons, and 1.5% to 2% rests with the top ten. The sequencing used PBMCs, collected around atezolizumab (anti-PD-L1) treatment. The receptors were gathered from a man in his fifties or sixties with urothelial cancer.

This rearrangement joins TRBV15 to TRBJ1-1; 7 nucleotides match TRBD1. In germline, CDR1 is LNHNV, CDR2 YYDKDF (reference sequence). Losses at the gene ends were 3 bases for V and 1 base for J; bases not matched to a gene: 14. The CDR3 loop spans 18 amino acids. CDR3 loop: CATSSPGRGSGGNTEAFF. CDR3 in DNA: TGTGCCACCAGCAGTCCAGGCAGGGGGTCAGGTGGGAACACTGAAGCTTTCTTT.

This clone was detected only a few times. The V gene is TRBV6-1, the J gene TRBJ2-1, with D perhaps matching TRBD2 (5 bases). V lost 1 base to trimming and J lost 10 bases, with 11 bases between them. The length of the CDR3 is 13 residues. The germline CDR1 and CDR2 sequences are MNHNS and SASEGT. CDR3 amino acids: CASSEGVRGEQFF. The CDR3 nucleotides read TGTGCCAGCAGTGAAGGGGTCCGGGGAGAGCAGTTCTTC.

The chain joins TRBV28 to TRBJ2-4; D gene uncertain. Germline V gene sequence: CDR1 MDHEN, CDR2 SYDVKM. With 6 bases removed from V and 1 base from J, the gap between germline ends came to 19 bases. The CDR3 loop spans 17 amino acids. For the CDR3, the DNA is TGTGCCAGCAGCCACCCCTCTGACATTATCGCCAAAAACATTCAGTACTTC. Residues: CASSHPSDIIAKNIQYF.

Remarks on this clone: At one of its ends the junction is not consistent with the germline gene, which may arise from a read error. V and J are TRBV28 and TRBJ2-1, with TRBD1 matching over 7 bases. The CDR3 totals 12 residues. CDR1 and CDR2 (germline): MDHEN, SYDVKM. Written as DNA, the CDR3 is TGTGCCAGCAGTTTACGGGACAGTCTTTTGATCTTC. Amino acid sequence: CASSLRDSLLIF.

A single count supports this clone. The rearrangement links TRBV30 to TRBJ2-5; weak D call: TRBD2 (7 bases). CDR1 is GTSNPN, CDR2 SVGIG, per germline (reference sequence). With 4 bases removed from V and 3 bases from J, the gap between germline ends came to 21 bases. The CDR3 has 16 amino acids. The DNA of the CDR3 is TGTGCCTGGACATCGGGGGCGGGAGTTTGGAAAGAGACCCAGTACTTC. This gives the protein CAWTSGAGVWKETQYF.

The chain uses TRBV7-9 and TRBJ2-1; the match to TRBD2 covers 14 bases. This CDR3 comprises 15 residues. V lost 3 bases to trimming and J lost 7 bases; unmatched junction nucleotides: 2. Germline loops: CDR1 SEHNR, CDR2 FQNEAQ (reference sequence). The CDR3 sequence: CASSLTSGRGNEQFF. As DNA, the CDR3 is TGTGCCAGCAGCTTGACTAGCGGGAGGGGGAATGAGCAGTTCTTC.

The chain combines TRBV7-8 with TRBJ2-5, with unresolved D. The CDR3 loop spans 12 amino acids. V gave up 2 bases and J gave up 4 bases, with 5 bases separating them. Germline V lookup: CDR1 SGHVS, CDR2 FQNEAQ. The CDR3 bases are TGTGCCAGCAGCTTACCGGGAGAGACCCAGTACTTC. Encoded protein: CASSLPGETQYF.

In this sample, this clone turned up a few times. The chain has TRBV10-1 and TRBJ2-1; the D gene is possibly TRBD1 (5 bases). Trimming cost V 0 bases and J 7 bases, with 10 bases left between them. The CDR3 consists of 14 residues. In germline, CDR1 is WNHNN, CDR2 SYGVQD (reference sequence). For the CDR3, the DNA is TGCGCCAGCAGTGAGTCGGCAGGGCAAAATGAGCAGTTCTTC. This gives the protein CASSESAGQNEQFF.

This clone has just one count. The chain is built from TRBV6-5 and TRBJ1-2; 8 bases fit TRBD1. The V and J ends lost 5 bases and 6 bases, in that order; junction bases with no gene match: 5. The CDR3 has 13 amino acids. Per germline, CDR1 MNHEY and CDR2 SVGAGI. The CDR3 nucleotides read TGTGCCAGCAGTCCAGGGGGCAGGGATGGCTACACCTTC. Translated, it gives CASSPGGRDGYTF.

This clone showed up just once. This chain joins TRBV6-4 and TRBJ1-2, with D unclear. This CDR3 has 13 amino acids. V was cut by 4 bases and J by 4 bases, with 10 bases left in between. Germline-derived CDR1 and CDR2 are MRHNA and SNTAGT. CDR3 nucleotide sequence: TGTGCCAGCAGTGTAAGAGGGAGCTATGGCTACACCTTC. The encoded protein is CASSVRGSYGYTF.

The chain joins TRBV29-1 to TRBJ1-2, with 9 nucleotides matching TRBD1. Germline trimming cut 0 bases from V and 4 bases from J; bases unmatched to any gene: 3. CDR3 size: 14 residues. Germline-derived CDR1 and CDR2 are SQVTM and ANQGSEA. CDR3 sequence (DNA): TGCAGCGTTGAAGATTCGGGACAGGGCTATGGCTACACCTTC. Amino acids: CSVEDSGQGYGYTF.

This rearrangement joins TRBV7-9 to TRBJ2-2; 8 bases line up with TRBD2. Germline V gene data show CDR1 as SEHNR and CDR2 as FQNEAQ (reference sequence). CDR3 size: 15 residues. The ends lost 1 base at V and 3 bases at J; junction bases unmatched: 1. As DNA, the CDR3 is TGTGCCAGCAGCTTAGTTAGCGGGGACACCGGGGAGCTGTTTTTT. Translating gives CASSLVSGDTGELFF.

Details on this clone: At the DNA level, this CDR3 is encoded by other sequences in the same sample as well. The rearrangement uses TRBV5-1 and TRBJ2-2, with D maybe TRBD2 (6 bases). V was cut by 0 bases and J by 0 bases, with 9 bases left in between. Looked up from germline, CDR1 is SGHRS and CDR2 is YFSETQ. This CDR3 is 16 amino acids long. CDR3 protein: CASSLVAASNTGELFF. For the CDR3, the DNA is TGCGCCAGCAGCTTGGTAGCGGCATCGAACACCGGGGAGCTGTTTTTT.

The gene calls are TRBV4-2 and TRBJ1-2, with TRBD1 identical over 8 bases. The V segment lost 0 bases and the J segment 2 bases; nucleotides outside the gene matches: 11. The CDR3 consists of 18 residues. Germline V gene data show CDR1 as LGHNA and CDR2 as YNFKEQ. CDR3: CASSQDALDREGNYGYTF. The CDR3 DNA sequence: TGTGCCAGCAGCCAAGATGCCCTGGACAGGGAGGGAAACTATGGCTACACCTTC.

There are a few counts of this clone. The chain joins TRBV5-1 to TRBJ1-3, with 7 positions matching TRBD1. The germline CDR1 and CDR2 sequences are SGHRS and YFSETQ. Losses at the gene ends were 4 bases for V and 5 bases for J; bases not matched to a gene: 6. The CDR3 totals 14 residues. CDR3 nucleotides: TGCGCCAGCAGCCCCGGGACAGCTAGAAACACCATATATTTT. Its translation: CASSPGTARNTIYF. The whole variable domain, remainder taken from reference TRBV5-1 and TRBJ1-3, is KAGVTQTPRYLIKTRGQQVTLSCSPISGHRSVSWYQQTPGQGLQFLFEYFSETQRNKGNFPGRFSGRQFSNSRSEMNVSTLELGDSALYLCASSPGTARNTIYFGEGSWLTVV.

The rearrangement joins TRBV5-6 to TRBJ2-1, with 8 bases that match TRBD2. V lost 4 bases, J lost 4 bases, and 4 bases stayed unmatched. The CDR3 loop spans 14 amino acids. Looked up from germline, CDR1 is SGHDT and CDR2 is YYEEEE. CDR3 nucleotides: TGTGCCAGCAGCGGCGGGGGGACATACAATGAGCAGTTCTTC. Translation: CASSGGGTYNEQFF. The full variable domain, with the rest looked up from reference TRBV5-6 and TRBJ2-1, is DAGVTQSPTHLIKTRGQQVTLRCSPKSGHDTVSWYQQALGQGPQFIFQYYEEEERQRGNFPDRFSGHQFPNYSSELNVNALLLGDSALYLCASSGGGTYNEQFFGPGTRLTVL.

The table lists this clone with a few counts. The CDR3 is CASSGQGRAYEQYF. In DNA form, the CDR3 reads TGTGCCAGCAGCGGACAGGGGAGGGCCTACGAGCAGTACTTC. The rearrangement links TRBV27 to TRBJ2-7, with 9 bases that match TRBD1. V lost 6 bases to trimming and J lost 2 bases; unmatched junction nucleotides: 5. Germline V gene data show CDR1 as MNHEY and CDR2 as SMNVEV (reference sequence). The CDR3 length is 14 residues.

The chain links TRBV7-8 to TRBJ2-7, with 8 bases fitting TRBD2. This CDR3 region has 16 residues. CDR1 and CDR2 from the germline V gene are SGHVS and FQNEAQ. V lost 5 bases, J lost 4 bases, and 13 bases stayed unmatched. Here the CDR3 reads CASSPSWDGRVYEQYF. CDR3 in DNA: TGTGCCAGCAGCCCCAGCTGGGACGGGAGGGTTTACGAGCAGTACTTC.

The chain links TRBV29-1 to TRBJ1-1, with D uncertain. Germline assignment: CDR1 SQVTM and CDR2 ANQGSEA. The CDR3 runs 13 residues. The ends were cut back, 3 bases at V and 2 bases at J, with 10 bases in the middle. In DNA form, the CDR3 reads TGCAGCGTTGAGGAGGTAGAAAACACTGAAGCTTTCTTT. It encodes CSVEEVENTEAFF.

As DNA, the CDR3 is TGTGCCAGCAACCCGGGGGGCTCCGTTTTGTATGGCTACACCTTC. Amino acids: CASNPGGSVLYGYTF. The chain has TRBV9 and TRBJ1-2; D is perhaps TRBD1 (6 bases). Germline V gene sequence: CDR1 SGDLS, CDR2 YYNGEE. The germline V and J ends were trimmed by 6 bases and 5 bases, with 20 bases remaining between them. CDR3 size: 15 residues.

This chain joins TRBV7-9 and TRBJ1-2; 9 positions match TRBD1. Trimming removed 3 bases from V and 8 bases from J; junction bases left unmatched: 4. CDR1 and CDR2 (germline): SEHNR, FQNEAQ (reference sequence). The CDR3 is 13 amino acids. CDR3 amino acids: CASSFGQGWGYTF. The CDR3 DNA sequence: TGTGCCAGCAGCTTCGGACAGGGGTGGGGCTACACCTTC.

The chain carries TRBV11-2 and TRBJ1-4; tentatively, D is TRBD1 (5 bases). Trimming took off 4 bases at V and 8 bases at J, with 14 bases between the two ends. The CDR3 consists of 14 residues. Germline V gene data show CDR1 as SGHAT and CDR2 as FQNNGV. The CDR3, as DNA: TGTGCCAGCAGCTGGGAGGGGTTGCCAGAAAAACTGTTTTTT. It encodes CASSWEGLPEKLFF.

The rearrangement joins TRBV18 to TRBJ2-1; D is unclear. Per germline, CDR1 KGHSH and CDR2 LQKENI. The CDR3 covers 13 residues. Trimming stripped 3 bases from V and 8 bases from J, with 11 bases between. This CDR3 reads CASSPTVRDEQFF. The CDR3 DNA sequence: TGTGCCAGCTCACCCACCGTGAGAGATGAGCAGTTCTTC.

A single count supports this clone. The J gene is TRBJ1-3, the V gene TRBV6-6; 11 bases map to TRBD1. The CDR3 totals 15 residues. Germline V gene data show CDR1 as MNHNY and CDR2 as SVGAGI (reference sequence). Germline trimming cut 5 bases from V and 7 bases from J; bases unmatched to any gene: 7. Here the CDR3 reads CASSTLDRGPNTIYF. CDR3 nucleotides: TGTGCCAGCAGTACCCTGGACAGGGGGCCGAACACCATATATTTT.

The J gene is TRBJ2-3, the V gene TRBV2, with D possibly being TRBD2 (5 bases). V was shortened by 4 bases and J by 6 bases, with 5 bases between the two germline ends. The CDR3 has 11 amino acids. In germline, CDR1 is SNHLY, CDR2 FYNNEI. The chain's CDR3 is CASSGGDTQYF. Written as DNA, the CDR3 is TGTGCCAGCAGTGGCGGGGATACGCAGTATTTT.

The gene calls are TRBV19 and TRBJ1-1; D unclear. The CDR3 length is 15 residues. The V gene lost 6 bases and the J gene lost 7 bases, with 21 bases spanning the gap. Germline V lookup: CDR1 LNHDA, CDR2 SQIVND (reference sequence). CDR3 loop: CASSEAHARGGEAFF. Written as DNA, the CDR3 is TGTGCCAGTAGCGAGGCTCACGCCCGGGGAGGTGAAGCTTTCTTT.